These T cell receptor beta chains were read from a single sample in a study of T cell responses to AZD1222 COVID-19 vaccine. The protocol was immunoSEQ multiplex PCR, while the TCRdb copy is restricted to in-frame clones and leaves out a portion. The sample yields about 120,000 clones, more than 80% seen once. Sample: peripheral blood, taken 28 days after the second dose of the MenACWY control vaccine. These receptors all come from an adult who received the MenACWY meningococcal vaccine as a control. Both conserved end residues are part of each CDR3. The order of the fields is D gene, V gene, J gene, clone size, CDR3 protein, CDR3 DNA. The D gene is left open where the match is weak. Only part of the rows carry a size: once, few, many, or a class if the clone is expanded.

D: TRBD2; V: TRBV24-1; J: TRBJ2-1; size: NA; CDR3: CATSDPPGLAEEQFF; DNA: TGTGCCACCAGTGATCCCCCGGGACTAGCGGAGGAGCAGTTCTTC
D: NA; V: TRBV5-1; J: TRBJ1-2; size: NA; CDR3: CASSLQGYGYTF; DNA: TGCGCCAGCAGCTTACAGGGTTATGGCTACACCTTC
D: NA; V: TRBV16; J: TRBJ2-1; size: once; CDR3: CASSQSIGQQGYNEQFF; DNA: TGTGCCAGCAGCCAATCGATCGGTCAACAGGGCTACAATGAGCAGTTCTTC
D: NA; V: TRBV6-5; J: TRBJ1-5; size: NA; CDR3: CASSYLPPGNQPQHF; DNA: TGTGCCAGCAGTTACCTTCCGCCGGGGAATCAGCCCCAGCATTTT
D: NA; V: TRBV9; J: TRBJ1-1; size: NA; CDR3: CASSEQLPNTEAFF; DNA: TGTGCCAGCAGCGAACAACTGCCGAACACTGAAGCTTTCTTT
D: TRBD2; V: TRBV4-2; J: TRBJ2-1; size: NA; CDR3: CASSQVYGRAYNEQFF; DNA: TGTGCCAGCAGCCAAGTGTACGGGAGGGCTTACAATGAGCAGTTCTTC
D: NA; V: TRBV21-1; J: TRBJ1-5; size: NA; CDR3: CASSTESSRGNQPQHF; DNA: TGTGCCAGCAGCACCGAGTCCAGTAGGGGCAATCAGCCCCAGCATTTT
D: NA; V: TRBV6-5; J: TRBJ1-5; size: NA; CDR3: CASGGGSAPQHF; DNA: TGTGCCAGCGGAGGAGGGTCCGCGCCCCAGCATTTT
D: NA; V: TRBV28; J: TRBJ1-1; size: NA; CDR3: CATLYSGLTEAFF; DNA: TGTGCCACCCTATATAGCGGCCTAACTGAAGCTTTCTTT
D: TRBD1; V: TRBV5-8; J: TRBJ2-7; size: NA; CDR3: CASSQRQGSIYEQYF; DNA: TGTGCCAGCAGCCAACGACAGGGGTCAATTTACGAGCAGTACTTC
D: NA; V: TRBV7-9; J: TRBJ2-3; size: NA; CDR3: CASSPRLNTDTQYF; DNA: TGTGCCAGCAGCCCCCGGCTTAACACAGATACGCAGTATTTT
D: TRBD1; V: TRBV5-1; J: TRBJ2-7; size: once; CDR3: CASSPDGTGPYEQYF; DNA: TGCGCCAGCAGCCCGGACGGGACAGGTCCCTACGAGCAGTACTTC
D: TRBD2; V: TRBV13; J: TRBJ2-2; size: NA; CDR3: CASSLVAGGNTGELFF; DNA: TGTGCCAGCAGCTTAGTCGCGGGGGGGAACACCGGGGAGCTGTTTTTT
D: TRBD1; V: TRBV5-5; J: TRBJ1-1; size: NA; CDR3: CASSSNRGQGGIAEAFF; DNA: TGTGCCAGCAGCTCCAACAGGGGGCAAGGGGGAATTGCTGAAGCTTTCTTT
D: NA; V: TRBV7-2; J: TRBJ1-6; size: few; CDR3: CASSLVGYSSPLHF; DNA: TGTGCCAGCAGCTTAGTAGGGTACAGTTCACCCCTCCACTTT
D: NA; V: TRBV10-1; J: TRBJ1-4; size: NA; CDR3: CASRTDQEVSKYEKLFF; DNA: TGCGCCAGCAGGACCGATCAGGAGGTCAGTAAGTATGAAAAACTGTTTTTT
D: NA; V: TRBV5-1; J: TRBJ1-3; size: NA; CDR3: CASSLSGSGNTIYF; DNA: TGCGCCAGCAGCTTGTCGGGATCTGGAAACACCATATATTTT
D: TRBD1; V: TRBV13; J: TRBJ1-2; size: NA; CDR3: CASSLRAPGTGDGYTF; DNA: TGTGCCAGCAGCTTAAGGGCCCCGGGGACAGGCGATGGCTACACCTTC
D: NA; V: TRBV5-1; J: TRBJ1-2; size: NA; CDR3: CASSLDGGANYGYTF; DNA: TGCGCCAGCAGCTTGGACGGGGGGGCTAACTATGGCTACACCTTC
D: NA; V: TRBV19; J: TRBJ1-5; size: NA; CDR3: CASRVTGANQPQHF; DNA: TGTGCCAGTAGGGTAACGGGGGCCAATCAGCCCCAGCATTTT
D: NA; V: TRBV10-1; J: TRBJ1-5; size: NA; CDR3: CASSERQVGQPQHF; DNA: TGCGCCAGCAGTGAACGGCAAGTGGGTCAGCCCCAGCATTTT
D: TRBD1; V: TRBV11-1; J: TRBJ2-7; size: NA; CDR3: CASSLLTGGRYEQYF; DNA: TGTGCCAGCAGCTTACTGACAGGGGGTAGGTACGAGCAGTACTTC
D: NA; V: TRBV29-1; J: TRBJ2-3; size: NA; CDR3: CSVEGGTDTQYF; DNA: TGCAGCGTTGAAGGGGGGACAGATACGCAGTATTTT
D: NA; V: TRBV25-1; J: TRBJ2-3; size: NA; CDR3: CASDERETDTQYF; DNA: TGTGCCAGCGATGAGAGGGAGACAGATACGCAGTATTTT
D: NA; V: TRBV6-5; J: TRBJ2-2; size: NA; CDR3: CASSYSREVSGELFF; DNA: TGTGCCAGCAGTTACTCCAGGGAGGTCTCCGGGGAGCTGTTTTTT
D: NA; V: TRBV24-1; J: TRBJ2-2; size: NA; CDR3: CATSGSRGWNTGELFF; DNA: TGTGCCACCAGTGGTTCGAGGGGCTGGAACACCGGGGAGCTGTTTTTT
D: NA; V: TRBV10-3; J: TRBJ1-1; size: once; CDR3: CAISEVGFTEAFF; DNA: TGTGCCATCAGTGAGGTAGGTTTCACTGAAGCTTTCTTT
D: TRBD1; V: TRBV7-9; J: TRBJ1-6; size: NA; CDR3: CASRMTGNNSPLHF; DNA: TGTGCCAGCAGAATGACAGGGAATAATTCACCCCTCCACTTT
D: NA; V: TRBV11-3; J: TRBJ1-1; size: once; CDR3: CASSLGRNTEAFF; DNA: TGTGCCAGCAGCTTGGGCAGAAACACTGAAGCTTTCTTT
D: NA; V: TRBV19; J: TRBJ1-2; size: NA; CDR3: CASSMLDIDYGYTF; DNA: TGTGCCAGTAGTATGTTGGACATCGACTATGGCTACACCTTC
D: NA; V: TRBV7-2; J: TRBJ2-5; size: NA; CDR3: CASSLGVTALQETQYF; DNA: TGTGCCAGCAGCTTAGGGGTTACAGCCCTTCAAGAGACCCAGTACTTC
D: NA; V: TRBV28; J: TRBJ2-1; size: NA; CDR3: CASSNPGPASYNEQFF; DNA: TGTGCCAGCAGTAACCCGGGACCAGCATCCTACAATGAGCAGTTCTTC
D: NA; V: TRBV4-2; J: TRBJ2-5; size: NA; CDR3: CASSVGDATQWTQYF; DNA: TGTGCCAGCAGCGTTGGGGACGCAACACAGTGGACCCAGTACTTC
D: NA; V: TRBV4-1; J: TRBJ1-4; size: NA; CDR3: CASSQDHRAATNEKLFF; DNA: TGCGCCAGCAGCCAAGATCACAGGGCTGCAACTAATGAAAAACTGTTTTTT
D: NA; V: TRBV5-8; J: TRBJ1-5; size: NA; CDR3: CASSLLWGLGQPQHF; DNA: TGTGCCAGCAGCTTGTTATGGGGGCTTGGTCAGCCCCAGCATTTT
D: TRBD2; V: TRBV14; J: TRBJ2-1; size: NA; CDR3: CASSQFSGRDGEQFF; DNA: TGTGCCAGCAGCCAATTTAGCGGGAGGGATGGCGAGCAGTTCTTC
D: NA; V: TRBV28; J: TRBJ1-6; size: few; CDR3: CASEIGGYYNSPLHF; DNA: TGTGCCAGCGAAATTGGGGGCTACTATAATTCACCCCTCCACTTT
D: NA; V: TRBV7-2; J: TRBJ2-1; size: NA; CDR3: CASSPQGGLSYNEQFF; DNA: TGTGCCAGCAGCCCCCAAGGAGGTTTATCCTACAATGAGCAGTTCTTC
D: NA; V: TRBV15; J: TRBJ2-7; size: once; CDR3: CATSRLGQSPYEQYF; DNA: TGTGCCACCAGCAGACTCGGACAGTCCCCCTACGAGCAGTACTTC
D: NA; V: TRBV7-9; J: TRBJ1-2; size: NA; CDR3: CASSLGASYGYTF; DNA: TGTGCCAGCAGCTTAGGAGCTTCTTATGGCTACACCTTC
D: TRBD2; V: TRBV27; J: TRBJ2-1; size: NA; CDR3: CASGPSGRGNYNEQFF; DNA: TGTGCCAGCGGGCCCAGCGGGAGGGGAAACTACAATGAGCAGTTCTTC
D: NA; V: TRBV11-2; J: TRBJ1-2; size: NA; CDR3: CASSTGLRGYTF; DNA: TGTGCCAGCTCGACAGGTTTGCGCGGCTACACCTTC
D: NA; V: TRBV3-1/TRBV3-2; J: TRBJ2-1; size: once; CDR3: CASSRLANNEQFF; DNA: TGTGCCAGCAGCCGTCTAGCGAACAATGAGCAGTTCTTC
D: NA; V: TRBV5-5; J: TRBJ1-5; size: NA; CDR3: CASSGGPNSNQPQHF; DNA: TGTGCCAGCAGCGGGGGACCGAACAGCAATCAGCCCCAGCATTTT
D: NA; V: TRBV7-3; J: TRBJ2-2; size: NA; CDR3: CASSLNLNTGELFF; DNA: TGTGCCAGCAGCTTAAACCTTAACACCGGGGAGCTGTTTTTT
D: TRBD1; V: TRBV3-1/TRBV3-2; J: TRBJ1-1; size: NA; CDR3: CASSRGQGTEAFF; DNA: TGTGCCAGCAGCCGGGGACAGGGGACTGAAGCTTTCTTT
D: TRBD2; V: TRBV6-4; J: TRBJ2-1; size: NA; CDR3: CASSDSPSGGDEQFF; DNA: TGTGCCAGCAGTGACTCCCCTAGCGGGGGTGATGAGCAGTTCTTC
D: NA; V: TRBV7-6; J: TRBJ1-1; size: NA; CDR3: CASSLSAGTVTEAFF; DNA: TGTGCCAGCAGCTTATCAGCAGGGACGGTGACTGAAGCTTTCTTT
D: TRBD2; V: TRBV5-6; J: TRBJ2-7; size: NA; CDR3: CASGRASYEQYF; DNA: TGTGCCAGCGGGAGGGCCTCGTACGAGCAGTACTTC
D: NA; V: TRBV6-5; J: TRBJ2-1; size: NA; CDR3: CASSYSQGPYNEQFF; DNA: TGTGCCAGCAGTTACTCACAGGGACCCTACAATGAGCAGTTCTTC